This T cell receptor beta chain was identified during a study of T-cell memory formation after mild COVID-19. 5'RACE with constant-segment primers built TCRalpha and TCRbeta cDNA libraries with UMIs. MiXCR, run by TCRdb on the 5' RACE reads, gives a single entry per CDR3 protein. The sample has roughly 400,000 distinct CDR3 sequences; more than 20% are singletons. V was clipped by 3 bases and J by 10 bases; unmatched bases: 13. The CDR3 runs to 18 residues. Germline lookup yields CDR1 KGHSH and CDR2 LQKENI. This clonotype was counted a few times. The sequence was collected from an adult woman who had mild COVID-19 (a few samples of this study predate the infection). Cell type and time point are not known. The V call is TRBV18, the J call TRBJ2-1, with 15 positions matching TRBD2. Sequenced input: PBMCs or a T cell subset sorted from them (not recorded which). The CDR3 is CASSPFSGLAGGIGEQFF. The CDR3 region has the DNA TGTGCCAGCTCACCCTTTTCGGGACTAGCGGGAGGAATAGGAGAGCAGTTCTTC.